What follows is one T cell receptor (beta chain) and its context. Its antigen is unknown. The CDR3 spans 14 residues. V was pared by 4 bases and J by 5 bases, with 15 bases between. The data are from a study of identical twins. Overall study findings and caveats: Invariant populations such as MAIT and iNKT cells could partly muddle zero-insertion analyses. For out-of-frame alpha sequences shared by twins, low generation probability was in excess.

Through template switching, a universal primer site was introduced, and the cDNA contained unique molecular identifiers. In TCRdb, the 5' RACE reads were re-called with MiXCR into one record per CDR3 protein. The table records hundreds of thousands of distinct CDR3 sequences, 5.5% to 6.5% of them present only once. The sample taken for sequencing was naive T cells sorted from blood. This clonotype was sampled from a man aged 18 to 29 in good health. The chain carries TRBV5-7 and TRBJ1-2, with D hard to call. TRBV5-7 is assigned to the ORF class and has an uncertain function. CDR3 amino acids: CASSPPSGNYGYTF. The CDR3 nucleotides are TGTGCCAGCAGCCCCCCCTCCGGGAATTATGGCTACACCTTC.